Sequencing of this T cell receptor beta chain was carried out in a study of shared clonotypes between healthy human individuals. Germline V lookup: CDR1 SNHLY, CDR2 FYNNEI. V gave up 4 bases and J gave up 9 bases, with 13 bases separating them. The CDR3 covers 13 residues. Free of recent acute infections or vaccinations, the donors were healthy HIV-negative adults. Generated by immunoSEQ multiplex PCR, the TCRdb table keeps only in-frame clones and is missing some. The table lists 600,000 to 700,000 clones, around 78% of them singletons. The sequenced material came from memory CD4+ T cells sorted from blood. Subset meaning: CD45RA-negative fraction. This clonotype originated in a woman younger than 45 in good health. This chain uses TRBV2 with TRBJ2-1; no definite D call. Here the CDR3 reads CASSVVLEGEQFF. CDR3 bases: TGTGCCAGCAGTGTGGTGTTGGAAGGTGAGCAGTTCTTC.